The 5 T cell receptor beta chains below come from one sample, sequenced in a study of control samples from healthy donors and cancer patients. Clones were sequenced by immunoSEQ multiplex PCR, and TCRdb holds only the in-frame ones, with some missing. The table shows around 94,000 clones, with about 85% occurring only once. The source material was blood. The receptors were gathered from a woman in her forties or fifties in good health.

The chain is built from TRBV20-1 and TRBJ1-5; no clear D. CDR3 length equals 13 residues. V was pared by 3 bases and J by 5 bases, with 11 bases between. Germline loops: CDR1 DFQATT, CDR2 SNEGSKA (reference sequence). CDR3 protein: CSASFRWDQPQHF. For the CDR3, the DNA is TGCAGTGCTAGTTTTCGGTGGGATCAGCCCCAGCATTTT.

As regards this clone: The junction shows a germline mismatch at one end, possibly a read error. J is TRBJ1-2 and V is TRBV29-1; D not resolved. The CDR3 totals 14 residues. Germline CDR1 SQVTM, CDR2 ANQGSEA. This chain's CDR3 is CSVEEGTARYGYTF. In DNA, the CDR3 is TGCAGCGTCGAAGAAGGAACAGCTAGGTATGGCTACACCTTC.

The chain employs TRBV4-1 and TRBJ2-1; D perhaps matches TRBD1 (5 bases). This CDR3 contains 17 residues. The germline V and J ends were trimmed by 2 bases and 11 bases, with 25 bases remaining between them. Per germline, CDR1 MGHRA and CDR2 YSYEKL. The CDR3 DNA follows: TGCGCCAGCAGCCAACGACCCCTAAGGGATACAGGCTGGAAGCAGTTCTTC. Its protein product is CASSQRPLRDTGWKQFF.

J is TRBJ2-5 and V is TRBV5-4; D gene unclear. The V and J ends lost 7 bases and 4 bases respectively, with 20 bases between them. Germline-derived CDR1 and CDR2 are SGHNT and YYREEE (reference sequence). The CDR3 length is 15 residues. Here the CDR3 DNA reads TGTGCCAGCCGATTACTGGAACACCCCAGAGAGACCCAGTACTTC. It specifies CASRLLEHPRETQYF.

CDR3 sequence: CASSQVPESNYGYTF. In DNA form, the CDR3 reads TGTGCCAGCAGCCAAGTTCCGGAAAGTAACTATGGCTACACCTTC. The rearrangement uses TRBV7-2 and TRBJ1-2, with D unresolved. V was cut by 5 bases and J by 1 base, with 14 bases left in between. CDR3 length equals 15 residues. Germline V gene data show CDR1 as SGHTA and CDR2 as FQGNSA.